The clone carrying this T cell receptor (beta chain) was recorded only once. What it binds is unknown. Sequenced by immunoSEQ multiplex PCR; TCRdb stores in-frame clones only, minus some. The sample lists 120,000 or so clones, around nine tenths occurring once. The source of the sample is a study of T cell responses to AZD1222 COVID-19 vaccine. The V gene's germline CDR1 is LNHDA and CDR2 SQIVND (reference sequence). The germline V and J ends were trimmed by 3 bases and 4 bases, with 21 bases remaining between them. The CDR3 covers 17 residues. General study points: The donor group comprised mostly white British people and more females; the analysis possibly underestimated clonal diversity.

V and J are TRBV19 and TRBJ1-1; no firm D call. The sample in question was peripheral blood, obtained on day 0 of AZD1222 vaccination. This TCR derives from an adult in good health. Here the CDR3 reads CASSISDLGMRATEAFF. The CDR3 DNA reads as TGTGCCAGTAGTATTTCGGACCTCGGGATGAGGGCCACTGAAGCTTTCTTT.